This TCR beta chain was retrieved from a study of CD8 T cells in ankylosing spondylitis. The study, taken as a whole, reports: It appeared that ankylosing spondylitis blood was characterized by a TCR beta motif of roughly 8 highly homologous variants. Disease-linked clones reportedly concentrated significantly in matched ankylosing spondylitis synovial fluid.

Making the TCR beta libraries involved quantitative 5'-RACE with molecular barcodes. TCRdb re-analysed the 5' RACE reads in MiXCR, keeping a single row per CDR3 protein. This repertoire shows some 240,000 distinct CDR3 sequences, less than 10% found once; its top ten account for approximately 7%. This clonotype was seen many times. Its antigen is not known. V shed 2 bases and J shed 0 bases, with 10 bases lying between them. The CDR3 consists of 15 residues. Germline V gives CDR1 SGHTA, CDR2 FQGNSA. V gene TRBV7-2 combines with J gene TRBJ1-2; perhaps TRBD1 as D (6 bases). The clonotype was recovered from a male donor with ankylosing spondylitis or in good health (not recorded which). The sample consisted of blood, either unsorted or a sorted T cell fraction (not recorded which). The CDR3 DNA reads TGTGCCAGCAGCTTATTGGGACATCCTAACTATGGCTACACCTTC. Protein product: CASSLLGHPNYGYTF.